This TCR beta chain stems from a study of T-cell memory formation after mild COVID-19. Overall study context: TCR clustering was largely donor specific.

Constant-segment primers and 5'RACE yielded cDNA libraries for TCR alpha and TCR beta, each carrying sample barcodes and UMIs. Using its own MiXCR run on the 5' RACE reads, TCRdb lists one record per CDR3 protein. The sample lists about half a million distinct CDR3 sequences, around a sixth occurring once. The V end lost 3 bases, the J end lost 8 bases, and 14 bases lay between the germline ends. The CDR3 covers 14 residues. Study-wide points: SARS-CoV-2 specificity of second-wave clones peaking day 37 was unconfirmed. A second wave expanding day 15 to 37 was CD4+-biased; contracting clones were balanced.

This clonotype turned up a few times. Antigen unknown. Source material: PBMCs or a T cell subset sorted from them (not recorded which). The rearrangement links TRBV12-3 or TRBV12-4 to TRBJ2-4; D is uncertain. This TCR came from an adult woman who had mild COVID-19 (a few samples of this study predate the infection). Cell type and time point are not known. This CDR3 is CASSLSATRDIQYF. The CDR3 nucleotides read TGTGCCAGCAGTTTGTCGGCCACGAGAGACATTCAGTACTTC.